These 24 T cell receptor beta chains were all obtained from the same sample, sequenced in a study of blood T cells in healthy people across ages. Together with a sample-barcoded 5' primer, a J-beta primer mix was included in a second PCR lasting about 6 to 11 cycles. TCRdb processed the 5' RACE reads anew with MiXCR; each CDR3 protein has one entry. In the table there are approximately 900,000 distinct CDR3 sequences, about 44% of which are singletons. Sequenced: blood. These TCRs come from a man aged 25-40 years in good health.

This clonotype was counted only a few times. This sequence joins TRBV20-1 and TRBJ2-3; the D is unclear. CDR1 DFQATT and CDR2 SNEGSKA come from the germline V gene (reference sequence). Trimming cost V 7 bases and J 4 bases, with 15 bases left between them. The length of the CDR3 is 13 residues. CDR3 sequence: CSDLKGGADTQYF. The CDR3 coding sequence is TGCAGTGACCTGAAGGGTGGCGCAGATACGCAGTATTTT.

This chain connects TRBV3-1 to TRBJ2-1; possible D gene TRBD1, 5 bases. CDR1 is LGHDT, CDR2 YNNKEL, per germline (reference sequence). The CDR3 covers 17 residues. Between the trimmed V and J ends, which lost 0 bases and 7 bases, there was a span of 19 bases. Here the CDR3 DNA reads TGTGCCAGCAGCCAAGATCTTGGCAGGGTGCTAAAGAATGAGCAGTTCTTC. Its protein product is CASSQDLGRVLKNEQFF.

Turning to this clonotype: An end of the junction does not agree with germline; a read error may underlie this. The chain has TRBV5-6 and TRBJ2-3, with TRBD1 matching over 9 bases. Germline CDR1 reads SGHDT; CDR2 reads YYEEEE. The CDR3 is made up of 14 amino acids. In DNA, the CDR3 is TGTGTCAGCAGCTTACAGGGGGCGGCAGATACGCAGTATTTT. Translation gives CVSSLQGAADTQYF.

This clonotype was recorded only once. The genes are TRBV14 and TRBJ2-5; D not resolved. In germline, CDR1 is SGHDN, CDR2 FVKESK. The CDR3 loop spans 13 amino acids. Trimming left V 6 bases short and J 3 bases short, with 11 bases between. CDR3 coding DNA: TGTGCCAGCAGACGGACCTTCGAAGAGACCCAGTACTTC. Translating it yields CASRRTFEETQYF.

This clonotype was seen ten or more times. The chain uses TRBV20-1 and TRBJ2-5; D is possibly TRBD2 (5 bases). CDR3 length equals 12 residues. The V gene's germline CDR1 is DFQATT and CDR2 SNEGSKA (reference sequence). With 3 bases removed from V and 1 base from J, the gap between germline ends came to 6 bases. The CDR3, as DNA: TGCAGTGCTAGTACTAGCCAAGAGACCCAGTACTTC. Encoded protein: CSASTSQETQYF.

V gene TRBV7-2 combines with J gene TRBJ1-4; D uncertain. Trimming cost V 5 bases and J 2 bases, with 12 bases left between them. CDR1 SGHTA and CDR2 FQGNSA come from the germline V gene. This CDR3 contains 15 residues. Here the CDR3 reads CASSPSEVTNEKLFF. CDR3 DNA: TGTGCCAGCAGCCCCTCAGAAGTCACTAATGAAAAACTGTTTTTT.

This chain joins TRBV20-1 and TRBJ2-4; TRBD2 aligns across 11 bases. The DNA end is more similar to TRBJ2-7, so the J call may be wrong. CDR3 length equals 17 residues. Germline CDR1 is DFQATT and CDR2 is SNEGSKA (reference sequence). CDR3 region: CSARDPASGGTTYEQYF. The CDR3 coding sequence is TGCAGTGCTAGAGATCCCGCTAGCGGGGGGACCACCTACGAGCAGTACTTC.

This clonotype was seen a handful of times. The gene calls are TRBV5-1 and TRBJ2-7; the match to TRBD2 covers 10 bases. The last part of the DNA fits TRBJ2-5 better; the J call may be wrong. There are 17 residues in the CDR3. The germline CDR1 and CDR2 sequences are SGHRS and YFSETQ. The CDR3 sequence: CASSLRNSGGSTETQYF. In nucleotides, the CDR3 is TGCGCCAGCAGCTTAAGGAATAGCGGGGGGTCAACAGAGACCCAGTACTTC.

V is TRBV7-2 and J is TRBJ2-3; the match to TRBD2 covers 8 bases. The J segment lost 4 bases and the V segment lost 2 bases, leaving 5 bases of the junction unmatched. This CDR3 is built from 15 residues. CDR1 SGHTA and CDR2 FQGNSA come from the germline V gene. CDR3 sequence (DNA): TGTGCCAGCAGCTTATTCCGGGGGGGCCCAGATACGCAGTATTTT. Protein sequence: CASSLFRGGPDTQYF. Complete variable domain (other parts from reference TRBV7-2 and TRBJ2-3): GAGVSQSPSNKVTEKGKDVELRCDPISGHTALYWYRQSLGQGLEFLIYFQGNSAPDKSGLPSDRFSAERTGGSVSTLTIQRTQQEDSAVYLCASSLFRGGPDTQYFGPGTRLTVL.

The J gene is TRBJ1-1, the V gene TRBV6-5; maybe TRBD1 (6 bases). CDR3 length: 15 amino acids. Germline V gives CDR1 MNHEY, CDR2 SVGAGI. Deletions cut 0 bases from V and 0 bases from J, with 8 bases between. CDR3: CASSYSGALNTEAFF. Written as DNA, the CDR3 is TGTGCCAGCAGTTACTCGGGGGCTCTGAACACTGAAGCTTTCTTT.

This clonotype appeared a few times. This chain joins TRBV5-1 and TRBJ1-5, with a weak D call TRBD1 (5 bases). Germline CDR1 reads SGHRS; CDR2 reads YFSETQ. The CDR3 has 16 amino acids. V was pared by 0 bases and J by 2 bases, with 12 bases between. In DNA, the CDR3 is TGCGCCAGCAGCTTGGGGGGGGTAGAGGGCAATCAGCCCCAGCATTTT. Protein sequence: CASSLGGVEGNQPQHF.

The rearrangement links TRBV6-5 to TRBJ2-1; maybe TRBD2 (5 bases). Germline-derived CDR1 and CDR2 are MNHEY and SVGAGI. V was pared by 8 bases and J by 8 bases, with 19 bases between. The CDR3 sequence is 14 residues long. The CDR3 region is CASGYLGLSDEQFF. The CDR3 nucleotides are TGTGCCAGCGGCTACCTAGGACTGAGCGATGAGCAGTTCTTC.

Note on this clonotype: One end of the junction varies from germline; a read error may be responsible. The gene calls are TRBV10-3 and TRBJ2-7; no firm D call. The CDR3 is made up of 14 amino acids. Germline V gene lookup returns CDR1 ENHRY and CDR2 SYGVKD. The CDR3 nucleotides are TGTGCCACCAGTGAGTCAGTGGAGTCCTACGAGCAGTACTTC. It codes for CATSESVESYEQYF.

The chain has TRBV2 and TRBJ1-2; D unclear. Germline-derived CDR1 and CDR2 are SNHLY and FYNNEI. The CDR3 totals 13 residues. V was clipped by 7 bases and J by 8 bases, with 17 bases between them. For the CDR3, the DNA is TGTGCCAGCACCTCGGAGGCTTTCGGGGGCTACACCTTC. Translation gives CASTSEAFGGYTF.

This chain links TRBV3-1 with TRBJ1-2, with D possibly TRBD1 on 6 matching bases. Germline V lookup: CDR1 LGHDT, CDR2 YNNKEL (reference sequence). V lost 0 bases and J lost 6, with 8 bases in between. The CDR3 spans 13 residues. CDR3 nucleotides: TGTGCCAGCAGCCAAGAGGCAGGGGATGGCTACACCTTC. Protein: CASSQEAGDGYTF.

The chain recombines TRBV29-1 with TRBJ2-1, with TRBD2 identical over 12 bases. Germline V gene data show CDR1 as SQVTM and CDR2 as ANQGSEA. The CDR3 contains 15 residues. With V trimmed by 4 bases and J by 9 bases, 10 bases remained unmatched. CDR3: CSVGTSGNYMPEQFF. CDR3 in DNA: TGCAGCGTTGGGACTAGCGGGAACTACATGCCTGAGCAGTTCTTC.

CDR3: CASSSPGTVSSYEQYF. CDR3 DNA: TGTGCCAGCAGCTCGCCCGGGACCGTTTCCTCCTACGAGCAGTACTTC. The rearrangement uses TRBV28 and TRBJ2-7; possibly TRBD1 or TRBD2 for D (5 bases each). Trimming removed 6 bases at V and 0 bases at J, with 18 bases between. Germline values: CDR1 MDHEN, CDR2 SYDVKM. The CDR3 is 16 amino acids.

This clonotype was seen a handful of times. The V gene is TRBV29-1, the J gene TRBJ2-7; TRBD1 matches 7 bases. The trim removed 7 bases at V and 7 bases at J, leaving 13 bases unmatched. In germline, CDR1 is SQVTM, CDR2 ANQGSEA. The CDR3 has 13 residues. CDR3 in amino acids: CSAGDSSYNEQYF. The CDR3 DNA reads TGCAGCGCCGGGGACAGCTCCTACAATGAGCAGTACTTC.

The V gene is TRBV12-3 or TRBV12-4, the J gene TRBJ1-2; D may be TRBD1 (5 bases). The CDR3 is made up of 14 amino acids. Trimming left V 6 bases short and J 6 bases short, with 17 bases between. This CDR3 is CASSRVFRVDGYTF. CDR3 DNA: TGTGCCAGCAGCCGAGTCTTCAGGGTGGATGGCTACACCTTC.

V usage is TRBV5-5 and J usage is TRBJ1-4; D may be TRBD1 (6 bases). The CDR3 length is 15 residues. Trimming left V 2 bases short and J 5 bases short, with 13 bases between. The germline V gene encodes CDR1 SGHKS and CDR2 YYEKEE (reference sequence). In nucleotides, the CDR3 is TGTGCCAGCAGCTTAAACGGACAGATCAATGAAAAACTGTTTTTT. It yields the protein CASSLNGQINEKLFF.

The chain carries TRBV5-1 and TRBJ2-7; 8 bases match TRBD1. Per germline, CDR1 SGHRS and CDR2 YFSETQ. There are 15 residues in the CDR3. V was pared by 0 bases and J by 3 bases, with 5 bases of the junction left unmatched. The chain's CDR3 is CASSLGTGQIYEQYF. DNA for the CDR3: TGCGCCAGCAGCTTGGGGACAGGGCAGATCTACGAGCAGTACTTC. The variable domain in full, completed from reference TRBV5-1 and TRBJ2-7, reads KAGVTQTPRYLIKTRGQQVTLSCSPISGHRSVSWYQQTPGQGLQFLFEYFSETQRNKGNFPGRFSGRQFSNSRSEMNVSTLELGDSALYLCASSLGTGQIYEQYFGPGTRLTVT.

The rearrangement links TRBV6-2 or TRBV6-3 to TRBJ2-7, with D uncertain. With 7 bases removed from V and 6 bases from J, the gap between germline ends came to 13 bases. Germline CDR1 reads MNHEY; CDR2 reads SVGEGT. CDR3 size: 12 residues. Here the CDR3 DNA reads TGTGCCAGCACCTCATCTTTGGGCGAGCAGTACTTC. Translation gives CASTSSLGEQYF.

The chain links TRBV20-1 to TRBJ1-2, with no clear D. Between the trimmed V and J ends, which lost 0 bases and 4 bases, there was a span of 6 bases. The CDR3 runs to 12 residues. Per the germline V gene, CDR1 is DFQATT and CDR2 is SNEGSKA (reference sequence). Here the CDR3 DNA reads TGCAGTGCTAGAGAAGCCATCTATGGCTACACCTTC. Its protein product is CSAREAIYGYTF.

The gene calls are TRBV7-9 and TRBJ2-7, with D maybe TRBD1 (6 bases). CDR3 length: 13 amino acids. The germline CDR1 and CDR2 sequences are SEHNR and FQNEAQ (reference sequence). Trimming took off 8 bases at V and 6 bases at J, with 17 bases between the two ends. The CDR3 DNA reads as TGTGCCAGCGGAGAACAGGGCAAGGCCGAGCAGTACTTC. Translating gives CASGEQGKAEQYF.